Reported below is one T cell receptor (beta chain). Its antigen remains unknown. TCRdb reprocessed the reads via MiXCR and lists one record per CDR3 protein. There are 400,000 or so distinct CDR3 sequences in the sample; over 15% occur only once, and 8.5% to 10% lies in the top ten. The ends were cut back, 1 base at V and 7 bases at J, with 15 bases in the middle. Germline V gene sequence: CDR1 SGHNT, CDR2 YYREEE (reference sequence). This CDR3 is 15 amino acids long. The data stem from a study of T cell repertoires in cytomegalovirus infection. Study background: TCR beta signatures that were public indicated CMV infection and matching HLA type.

The study, taken as a whole, reports: Carriers of CMV plus the relevant HLA were identified by cumulative public TCR beta family frequency. HLA-C-restricted TCR beta clonotypes specific for CMV led the ex vivo response.

This chain joins TRBV5-4 and TRBJ2-1; D is undetermined. Sample: PBMCs. The receptor was isolated from a human donor in good health (CMV status not recorded). Some clones in this sample may be carry-over from other donors' samples. Here the CDR3 DNA reads TGTGCCAGCAGCTTGTACCTGGCCGGGTCAAATGAGCAGTTCTTC. Amino acids: CASSLYLAGSNEQFF.